The 26 T cell receptor beta chains in this list originate from one sample, sequenced in a study of cytomegalovirus exposure and HLA in healthy donors. It was with 60 Vbeta and 13 Jbeta primers that the PCR ran. Generated by immunoSEQ multiplex PCR, the TCRdb table keeps only in-frame clones and is missing some. Seen here are 100,000 to 150,000 clones, approximately 65% observed once, and the top ten hold over 1.5%. The sequenced sample consisted of PBMCs. These receptors were collected from a young man in good health and CMV-seronegative.

The chain carries TRBV29-1 and TRBJ2-2; 12 bases fit TRBD2. The CDR3 contains 14 residues. J lost 7 bases, V lost 4 bases, and 4 bases had no gene match. Germline V gives CDR1 SQVTM, CDR2 ANQGSEA. The CDR3: CSVGLAGASGELFF. The CDR3 nucleotides are TGCAGCGTTGGACTAGCGGGAGCCAGCGGGGAGCTGTTTTTT.

There are a few counts of this clone. The chain is built from TRBV28 and TRBJ1-6; 8 nucleotides line up with TRBD1. CDR3 length equals 15 residues. The V segment lost 7 bases and the J segment 7 bases; nucleotides outside the gene matches: 9. Germline V CDR1 and CDR2: MDHEN, SYDVKM. CDR3 nucleotide sequence: TGTGCCAGCATACAGGGGGGCCTTGGGAATTCACCCCTCCACTTT. Amino acids: CASIQGGLGNSPLHF.

The chain carries TRBV7-2 and TRBJ2-5; 9 nucleotides line up with TRBD1. This CDR3 spans 16 amino acids. Germline loops: CDR1 SGHTA, CDR2 FQGNSA. Unmatched junction bases numbered 12, after V lost 5 bases and J lost 5 bases. CDR3 nucleotide sequence: TGTGCCAGCAGCGTTCTAGGGACAGGGAGGGGGGAGACCCAGTACTTC. Its protein is CASSVLGTGRGETQYF.

The chain links TRBV27 to TRBJ1-2; D perhaps matches TRBD1 (5 bases). The CDR3 spans 15 residues. CDR1 and CDR2 (germline): MNHEY, SMNVEV (reference sequence). With 3 bases removed from V and 2 bases from J, the gap between germline ends came to 13 bases. The CDR3 bases are TGTGCCAGCAGTTTGGAAGGGGTGGGGAACTATGGCTACACCTTC. It codes for CASSLEGVGNYGYTF.

V is TRBV7-9 and J is TRBJ1-4, with D hard to call. The CDR3 extends over 14 amino acids. CDR1 and CDR2 from the germline V gene are SEHNR and FQNEAQ (reference sequence). V was clipped by 5 bases and J by 7 bases, with 14 bases between them. CDR3 sequence: CASSPTTRAEKLFF. In nucleotides, the CDR3 is TGTGCCAGCAGCCCGACAACACGAGCTGAAAAACTGTTTTTT.

The chain employs TRBV25-1 and TRBJ1-2; 7 bases map to TRBD1. Trimming removed 5 bases from V and 8 bases from J; junction bases left unmatched: 11. The CDR3 is 14 residues long. Germline CDR1 reads MGHDK; CDR2 reads SYGVNS. The CDR3 spells CASSNPGTVVGYTF. The CDR3 bases are TGTGCCAGCAGTAATCCCGGGACAGTCGTGGGCTACACCTTC.

This clone appeared a single time. The rearrangement links TRBV16 to TRBJ2-4, with 10 nucleotides matching TRBD1. The germline gives CDR1 KGHSY, CDR2 FQNENV. V was clipped by 4 bases and J by 2 bases; unmatched bases: 11. The CDR3 runs 18 residues. CDR3 in DNA: TGTGCCAGCAGCCCCTTTTCCGGGACAGGGGTTTCCAAAAACATTCAGTACTTC. This encodes CASSPFSGTGVSKNIQYF.

The chain couples TRBV19 to TRBJ2-7; D is possibly TRBD2 (5 bases). Trimming removed 4 bases at V and 4 bases at J, with 11 bases between. Germline lookup yields CDR1 LNHDA and CDR2 SQIVND (reference sequence). CDR3 length: 13 amino acids. The CDR3 DNA reads TGTGCCAGTAGTAAGGACTTCCTATACGAGCAGTACTTC. This sequence encodes CASSKDFLYEQYF.

This clone was counted a single time. The rearrangement links TRBV7-2 to TRBJ1-2; D uncertain. The V gene's germline CDR1 is SGHTA and CDR2 FQGNSA. V was trimmed by 5 bases and J by 4 bases, leaving 20 bases between them. This CDR3 has 16 residues. Here the CDR3 reads CASSRTPKEGSYGYTF. CDR3 DNA sequence: TGTGCCAGCAGCCGAACCCCCAAGGAGGGAAGCTATGGCTACACCTTC.

This clone came up a few times. The V gene is TRBV28, the J gene TRBJ1-1; no clear D. The V and J ends lost 10 bases and 7 bases respectively, with 10 bases between them. This CDR3 spans 10 amino acids. Germline V gene lookup returns CDR1 MDHEN and CDR2 SYDVKM. The CDR3 sequence: CATEKREAFF. Written as DNA, the CDR3 is TGTGCCACCGAGAAACGTGAAGCTTTCTTT.

This chain connects TRBV19 to TRBJ2-7; 10 bases are a match to TRBD2. Germline lookup yields CDR1 LNHDA and CDR2 SQIVND (reference sequence). This CDR3 region has 16 residues. The trim removed 3 bases at V and 4 bases at J, leaving 9 bases unmatched. CDR3 residues: CASSITSSGGPYEQYF. CDR3 sequence (DNA): TGTGCCAGTAGTATTACGAGTAGCGGGGGGCCGTACGAGCAGTACTTC.

The chain has TRBV6-6 and TRBJ1-5, with 9 positions matching TRBD1. The length of the CDR3 is 13 residues. The germline CDR1 and CDR2 sequences are MNHNY and SVGAGI (reference sequence). After removal of 6 bases from V and 12 bases from J, the junction contained 9 bases not matched to a gene. CDR3 coding DNA: TGTGCCAGCAGCCCGGGACAGGGTTTCCGCCAGCATTTT. It specifies CASSPGQGFRQHF.

CDR3 region: CASSLQQVTGELFF. The CDR3, as DNA: TGTGCCAGCAGTTTACAACAGGTCACCGGGGAGCTGTTTTTT. J is TRBJ2-2 and V is TRBV27, with D possibly being TRBD1 (5 bases). With 2 bases removed from V and 4 bases from J, the gap between germline ends came to 8 bases. The germline gives CDR1 MNHEY, CDR2 SMNVEV (reference sequence). CDR3 length: 14 residues.

The rearrangement uses TRBV7-9 and TRBJ2-3; tentatively, D is TRBD2 (6 bases). The CDR3 consists of 15 residues. V dropped 1 base and J dropped 4 bases, with 12 bases sitting between them. Germline CDR1 and CDR2: SEHNR and FQNEAQ (reference sequence). CDR3 in amino acids: CASSLVGVAADTQYF. The CDR3 DNA reads as TGTGCCAGCAGCTTAGTGGGGGTAGCGGCAGATACGCAGTATTTT.

V gene TRBV14 combines with J gene TRBJ2-4; TRBD1 is a possible D gene (6 bases). The germline V gene has CDR1 SGHDN and CDR2 FVKESK. This CDR3 is 15 amino acids long. The germline V and J ends were trimmed by 5 bases and 2 bases, with 13 bases remaining between them. The CDR3, as DNA: TGTGCCAGCAGCGACCGACAGGTTCCCAAAAACATTCAGTACTTC. It specifies CASSDRQVPKNIQYF.

The chain couples TRBV5-6 to TRBJ1-2; 10 nucleotides match TRBD1. The CDR3 sequence is 16 residues long. The J segment lost 4 bases and the V segment lost 4 bases, leaving 10 bases of the junction unmatched. Germline V gene sequence: CDR1 SGHDT, CDR2 YYEEEE. CDR3 sequence reads: CASSPEGQGYFYGYTF. CDR3 coding DNA: TGTGCCAGCAGCCCGGAGGGACAGGGGTATTTCTATGGCTACACCTTC.

The rearrangement uses TRBV29-1 and TRBJ2-7; D is unclear. Trimming took off 4 bases at V and 3 bases at J, with 16 bases between the two ends. Germline CDR1 and CDR2: SQVTM and ANQGSEA. The CDR3 has 14 residues. The CDR3 loop reads CSVGVVANFYEQYF. As DNA, the CDR3 is TGCAGCGTTGGCGTGGTAGCAAATTTCTACGAGCAGTACTTC.

The chain links TRBV9 to TRBJ2-2; TRBD2 matches 9 bases. Germline assignment: CDR1 SGDLS and CDR2 YYNGEE. Trimming took 0 bases from V and 8 from J; bases not matched to a gene: 8. The CDR3 extends over 16 amino acids. The DNA for the CDR3 is TGTGCCAGCAGCGTAGCTTTAGCGGGAGCTGAAGGGGAGCTGTTTTTT. Its protein product is CASSVALAGAEGELFF.

The chain employs TRBV29-1 and TRBJ2-1; a weak D match, TRBD1 (6 bases). Per germline, CDR1 SQVTM and CDR2 ANQGSEA. V lost 2 bases and J lost 0, with 11 bases in between. The CDR3 has 15 residues. The CDR3 DNA follows: TGCAGCGTTGAATTGAGGGGGAGCTCCTACAATGAGCAGTTCTTC. This encodes CSVELRGSSYNEQFF.

The chain employs TRBV28 and TRBJ2-7; maybe TRBD2 (6 bases). Germline CDR1 and CDR2: MDHEN and SYDVKM. This CDR3 is 12 amino acids long. V shed 5 bases and J shed 9 bases, with 14 bases lying between them. The CDR3 loop reads CASSLSGRGQYF. The CDR3 nucleotides are TGTGCCAGCAGTCTTAGTGGGCGGGGGCAGTACTTC.

The chain combines TRBV2 with TRBJ2-7, with TRBD2 matching over 9 bases. Per germline, CDR1 SNHLY and CDR2 FYNNEI. V gave up 8 bases and J gave up 2 bases; unmatched junction bases: 1. The CDR3 is 12 amino acids. CDR3: CASLAGAYEQYF. The CDR3 DNA reads as TGTGCCAGCTTAGCGGGAGCCTACGAGCAGTACTTC.

The rearrangement joins TRBV19 to TRBJ1-2; D remains ambiguous. The CDR3 totals 13 residues. V was shortened by 4 bases and J by 2 bases, with 8 bases between the two germline ends. Looked up from germline, CDR1 is LNHDA and CDR2 is SQIVND (reference sequence). The CDR3, as DNA: TGTGCCAGTAGTACCGGGTTGAACTATGGCTACACCTTC. Its translation is CASSTGLNYGYTF.

This clone was recorded a few times. V usage is TRBV5-8 and J usage is TRBJ1-2; no clear D gene. Between the trimmed V and J ends, which lost 2 bases and 4 bases, there was a span of 18 bases. Germline lookup yields CDR1 SGHTS and CDR2 YDEGEE. The CDR3 is 16 residues long. The CDR3: CASSFSRINWAYGYTF. CDR3 DNA sequence: TGTGCCAGCAGCTTCTCCCGGATAAACTGGGCCTATGGCTACACCTTC.

CDR3 loop: CASSVPPRAFF. CDR3 sequence (DNA): TGTGCCAGCAGCGTACCCCCGCGGGCTTTCTTT. This chain joins TRBV5-5 and TRBJ1-1; D unclear. Trimming pared 4 bases from V and 11 bases from J, leaving 12 bases between. CDR3 length: 11 amino acids. Germline CDR1 and CDR2: SGHKS and YYEKEE (reference sequence).

This chain links TRBV11-3 with TRBJ1-1; no definite D call. V was shortened by 4 bases and J by 0 bases, with 9 bases between the two germline ends. This CDR3 contains 14 residues. Germline V gene sequence: CDR1 SGHNT, CDR2 YENEEA. As DNA, the CDR3 is TGTGCCAGCAGCTACGACTCCATGAACACTGAAGCTTTCTTT. Its protein is CASSYDSMNTEAFF.

V is TRBV5-6 and J is TRBJ2-7, with 8 bases matching TRBD2. The CDR3 has 17 residues. Unmatched junction bases numbered 19, after V lost 6 bases and J lost 5 bases. In germline, CDR1 is SGHDT, CDR2 YYEEEE. The CDR3: CASTHYAGLVGMDEQYF. The CDR3 DNA reads TGTGCCAGCACCCATTATGCGGGACTAGTAGGTATGGACGAGCAGTACTTC.